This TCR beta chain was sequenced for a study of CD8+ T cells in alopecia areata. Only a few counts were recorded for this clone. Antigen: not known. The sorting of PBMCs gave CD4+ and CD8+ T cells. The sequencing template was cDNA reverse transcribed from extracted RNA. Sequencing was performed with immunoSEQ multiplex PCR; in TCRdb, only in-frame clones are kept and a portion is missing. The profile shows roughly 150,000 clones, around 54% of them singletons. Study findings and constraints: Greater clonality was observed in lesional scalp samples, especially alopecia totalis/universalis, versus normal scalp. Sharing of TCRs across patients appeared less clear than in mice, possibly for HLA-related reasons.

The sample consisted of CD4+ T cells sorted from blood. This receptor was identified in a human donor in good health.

The DNA of the CDR3 is TGTGCCTGGAGTGTATTTAAGGGGTCTTTTTTCTACGAGCAGTACTTC. As protein: CAWSVFKGSFFYEQYF. V gene TRBV30 combines with J gene TRBJ2-7; D may be TRBD1 (5 bases). This CDR3 contains 16 residues. From germline, CDR1 is GTSNPN and CDR2 SVGIG (reference sequence). V gave up 0 bases and J gave up 3 bases, with 18 bases separating them.